A single sample is the source of the 24 T cell receptor beta chains below, sequenced in a study of cytomegalovirus exposure and HLA in healthy donors. The primer mix had 60 Vbeta and 13 Jbeta primers. The data were produced by immunoSEQ multiplex PCR, yet TCRdb's version contains in-frame clones alone and is incomplete. This table holds about 190,000 clones, approximately 70% found once. Sequencing input: PBMCs. The receptor source for this set is a woman aged 30 to 39 in good health and CMV-seropositive.

In the case of this clone: The junction and the germline gene differ at one end; a read error may be behind it. This sequence joins TRBV5-6 and TRBJ1-1; the match to TRBD1 covers 9 bases. The CDR3 consists of 19 residues. The V gene's germline CDR1 is SGHDT and CDR2 YYEEEE. CDR3 loop: CASSLYTLGTGIASGVYIF. The DNA for the CDR3 is TGTGCCAGCAGCTTGTATACCCTCGGGACAGGGATCGCCTCGGGGGTCTATATTTTT. Looking up the rest from reference TRBV5-6 and TRBJ1-1 gives the full variable domain: DAGVTQSPTHLIKTRGQQVTLRCSPKSGHDTVSWYQQALGQGPQFIFQYYEEEERQRGNFPDRFSGHQFPNYSSELNVNALLLGDSALYLCASSLYTLGTGIASGVYIFGQGTRLTVV.

The V gene is TRBV4-2, the J gene TRBJ2-1, with 11 nucleotides matching TRBD2. Germline V gene data show CDR1 as LGHNA and CDR2 as YNFKEQ. The CDR3 is 19 residues long. Trimming removed 4 bases from V and 2 bases from J; junction bases left unmatched: 13. CDR3 amino acids: CASSPGGGSGRAAYNEQFF. CDR3 coding DNA: TGTGCCAGCAGCCCCGGCGGCGGTAGCGGGAGGGCTGCCTACAATGAGCAGTTCTTC.

This chain joins TRBV2 and TRBJ1-5; 8 positions match TRBD1. Germline CDR1 SNHLY, CDR2 FYNNEI. V was pared by 1 base and J by 8 bases, with 10 bases of the junction left unmatched. The CDR3 extends over 16 amino acids. DNA for the CDR3: TGTGCCAGCAGTGAAGTCCAGGGGGCGCCGTTAAAGCCCCAGCATTTT. As protein: CASSEVQGAPLKPQHF. Using reference TRBV2 and TRBJ1-5 for the parts outside the CDR3, the full variable domain is EPEVTQTPSHQVTQMGQEVILRCVPISNHLYFYWYRQILGQKVEFLVSFYNNEISEKSEIFDDQFSVERPDGSNFTLKIRSTKLEDSAMYFCASSEVQGAPLKPQHFGDGTRLSIL.

The chain employs TRBV7-9 and TRBJ2-1, with 10 bases that match TRBD2. Germline CDR1 is SEHNR and CDR2 is FQNEAQ (reference sequence). The CDR3 runs to 14 residues. V lost 5 bases and J lost 10; bases outside the gene matches: 8. This CDR3 reads CASSPFSGRHEQFF. CDR3 sequence (DNA): TGTGCCAGCAGCCCCTTTAGCGGGAGGCACGAGCAGTTCTTC.

J is TRBJ1-1 and V is TRBV6-5, with unresolved D. This CDR3 is built from 13 residues. The germline gives CDR1 MNHEY, CDR2 SVGAGI. V lost 5 bases to trimming and J lost 7 bases, with 14 bases between them. CDR3 nucleotides: TGTGCCAGCAGTGAAGTTTACAGTAGTGAAGCTTTCTTT. This gives the protein CASSEVYSSEAFF.

The chain recombines TRBV4-1 with TRBJ2-3, with 8 bases fitting TRBD2. Germline CDR1 and CDR2: MGHRA and YSYEKL. Trimming at V came to 1 base and at J to 4 bases, leaving 1 base not matched to a gene. The CDR3 consists of 14 residues. The CDR3 is CASSQVSGADTQYF. For the CDR3, the DNA is TGCGCCAGCAGCCAAGTTAGCGGGGCAGATACGCAGTATTTT.

The chain is built from TRBV7-6 and TRBJ2-2; 15 bases map to TRBD2. Germline CDR1 SGHVS, CDR2 FNYEAQ. Germline trimming cut 4 bases from V and 7 bases from J; bases unmatched to any gene: 4. CDR3 length equals 16 residues. The CDR3 DNA reads TGTGCCAGCAGCTCGGGACTAGCGGGAGGCGGCGGGGAGCTGTTTTTT. Its translation: CASSSGLAGGGGELFF.

Regarding this clone: Other DNA sequences within the sample encode an identical CDR3. This chain links TRBV19 with TRBJ2-7, with 9 nucleotides matching TRBD1. The CDR3 is made up of 12 amino acids. Germline V gene lookup returns CDR1 LNHDA and CDR2 SQIVND (reference sequence). J lost 4 bases, V lost 9 bases, and 4 bases had no gene match. The CDR3 region is CASGQGPYEQYF. CDR3 coding DNA: TGTGCCAGCGGACAGGGGCCGTACGAGCAGTACTTC.

V is TRBV11-2 and J is TRBJ2-5; 8 nucleotides line up with TRBD2. V shed 3 bases, J shed 2 bases, and the junction held 2 bases outside the gene matches. This CDR3 region has 14 residues. Germline-derived CDR1 and CDR2 are SGHAT and FQNNGV. CDR3 loop: CASSLGGRQETQYF. Here the CDR3 DNA reads TGTGCCAGCAGCTTGGGCGGGAGGCAAGAGACCCAGTACTTC.

Only one count was recorded for this clone. The V gene is TRBV7-9, the J gene TRBJ1-1, with unresolved D. V lost 5 bases, J lost 8 bases, and 15 bases lay in between. Germline CDR1 and CDR2: SEHNR and FQNEAQ (reference sequence). The CDR3 extends over 13 amino acids. CDR3 sequence reads: CASSPLPREEAFF. The CDR3 DNA sequence: TGTGCCAGCAGCCCCCTCCCGAGAGAAGAAGCTTTCTTT.

This clone was observed a single time. At the DNA level, this CDR3 is encoded by other sequences in the same sample as well. The chain combines TRBV27 with TRBJ2-3; D gene uncertain. V shed 5 bases and J shed 0 bases, with 3 bases lying between them. Germline loops: CDR1 MNHEY, CDR2 SMNVEV (reference sequence). The CDR3 consists of 12 residues. CDR3 sequence reads: CASSPSTDTQYF. CDR3 bases: TGTGCCAGCAGTCCTAGCACAGATACGCAGTATTTT.

The chain joins TRBV19 to TRBJ1-1; D remains ambiguous. Germline CDR1 is LNHDA and CDR2 is SQIVND (reference sequence). V lost 3 bases and J 1 base, leaving 9 bases between the germline ends. This CDR3 has 14 residues. CDR3 residues: CASSIGLPNTEAFF. CDR3 nucleotide sequence: TGTGCCAGTAGTATCGGACTGCCGAACACTGAAGCTTTCTTT.

The V and J genes are TRBV5-1 and TRBJ2-3; 15 nucleotides line up with TRBD2. V trimming: 0 bases; J trimming: 6 bases; junction bases outside the gene matches: 5. The CDR3 has 17 residues. Germline CDR1 SGHRS, CDR2 YFSETQ. The CDR3 region has the DNA TGCGCCAGCAGCTTGGGGGGACTAGCGGGAGGATTTGATACGCAGTATTTT. Protein sequence: CASSLGGLAGGFDTQYF.

The V gene is TRBV7-2, the J gene TRBJ1-2; maybe TRBD1 (5 bases). The V end lost 1 base, the J end lost 4 bases, and 10 bases lay between the germline ends. The CDR3 contains 14 residues. CDR1 is SGHTA and CDR2 is FQGNSA in the germline V gene. Written as DNA, the CDR3 is TGTGCCAGCAGCTTAGTTGGTCAGGGCTATGGCTACACCTTC. Amino acids: CASSLVGQGYGYTF.

The chain joins TRBV2 to TRBJ2-7; the D gene is possibly TRBD2 (5 bases). The germline gives CDR1 SNHLY, CDR2 FYNNEI. The CDR3 contains 13 residues. Trimming cost V 7 bases and J 3 bases, with 13 bases left between them. This CDR3 is CASTEVPLYEQYF. The CDR3 DNA reads as TGTGCCAGCACGGAGGTCCCCCTCTACGAGCAGTACTTC.

The chain uses TRBV28 and TRBJ2-5; D ambiguous. Germline V CDR1 and CDR2: MDHEN, SYDVKM. V lost 7 bases, J lost 5 bases, and 14 bases lay in between. This CDR3 region has 13 residues. The DNA for the CDR3 is TGTGCCAGCAACGGCCCACCCAGGGAGACCCAGTACTTC. Residues: CASNGPPRETQYF.

The J gene is TRBJ1-1, the V gene TRBV5-4; 8 bases are a match to TRBD1. V lost 2 bases, J lost 5 bases, and 5 bases stayed unmatched. This CDR3 region has 14 residues. CDR1 and CDR2 (germline): SGHNT, YYREEE (reference sequence). The CDR3 nucleotides are TGTGCCAGCAGCTTACAGGGGGGAAGGACTGAAGCTTTCTTT. Residues: CASSLQGGRTEAFF.

In its sample, this clone was seen once. This chain links TRBV19 with TRBJ1-2; 9 nucleotides agree with TRBD1. Germline V gene lookup returns CDR1 LNHDA and CDR2 SQIVND (reference sequence). Trimming cost V 7 bases and J 4 bases; bases outside gene matches: 4. The CDR3 spans 13 residues. CDR3 nucleotides: TGTGCCAGTACCACAGGGGGCCGCTATGGCTACACCTTC. This sequence encodes CASTTGGRYGYTF.

This clone was counted once. This chain links TRBV19 with TRBJ2-3; 8 nucleotides align to TRBD2. From germline, CDR1 is LNHDA and CDR2 SQIVND (reference sequence). The trim removed 6 bases at V and 1 base at J, leaving 3 bases unmatched. The CDR3 is 14 amino acids. Written as DNA, the CDR3 is TGTGCCAGTAGGCGGGAGGCCCGCACAGATACGCAGTATTTT. Translating gives CASRREARTDTQYF.

The CDR3 sequence: CASSQDTSGRYNEQFF. The CDR3 nucleotides read TGTGCCAGCAGCCAAGATACTAGCGGGAGATACAATGAGCAGTTCTTC. The chain employs TRBV14 and TRBJ2-1; 11 bases line up with TRBD2. V shed 0 bases, J shed 4 bases, and the junction held 2 bases outside the gene matches. CDR3 length: 16 amino acids. The germline V gene has CDR1 SGHDN and CDR2 FVKESK.

J is TRBJ2-1 and V is TRBV5-1; TRBD2 matches 7 bases. There are 17 residues in the CDR3. V was pared by 4 bases and J by 0 bases, with 10 bases of the junction left unmatched. Per the germline V gene, CDR1 is SGHRS and CDR2 is YFSETQ. The CDR3 coding sequence is TGCGCCAGCAGCCCACTCTTACTAGCGAACTCCTACAATGAGCAGTTCTTC. It yields the protein CASSPLLLANSYNEQFF.

This clone occurred once. This rearrangement joins TRBV9 to TRBJ2-7, with 9 bases fitting TRBD2. V trimming: 2 bases; J trimming: 3 bases; junction bases outside the gene matches: 6. CDR3 length: 15 residues. Germline CDR1 is SGDLS and CDR2 is YYNGEE. In nucleotides, the CDR3 is TGTGCCAGCAGCGTGACTAGCGGACTAAACTACGAGCAGTACTTC. Translating it yields CASSVTSGLNYEQYF.

The V call is TRBV6-1, the J call TRBJ2-7, with D possibly matching TRBD1 (5 bases). V shed 5 bases and J shed 2 bases, with 7 bases lying between them. The CDR3 loop spans 12 amino acids. Germline V gene data show CDR1 as MNHNS and CDR2 as SASEGT. CDR3 nucleotide sequence: TGTGCCAGCAGTCAGGGAACCTACGAGCAGTACTTC. As protein: CASSQGTYEQYF.

The CDR3 bases are TGTGCCAGCAGTCCCAGGGTTAACTATGGCTACACCTTC. Amino acids: CASSPRVNYGYTF. The rearrangement uses TRBV27 and TRBJ1-2; D possibly corresponds to TRBD1 (5 bases). The V and J ends lost 5 bases and 1 base respectively, with 8 bases between them. Looked up from germline, CDR1 is MNHEY and CDR2 is SMNVEV (reference sequence). CDR3 size: 13 residues.